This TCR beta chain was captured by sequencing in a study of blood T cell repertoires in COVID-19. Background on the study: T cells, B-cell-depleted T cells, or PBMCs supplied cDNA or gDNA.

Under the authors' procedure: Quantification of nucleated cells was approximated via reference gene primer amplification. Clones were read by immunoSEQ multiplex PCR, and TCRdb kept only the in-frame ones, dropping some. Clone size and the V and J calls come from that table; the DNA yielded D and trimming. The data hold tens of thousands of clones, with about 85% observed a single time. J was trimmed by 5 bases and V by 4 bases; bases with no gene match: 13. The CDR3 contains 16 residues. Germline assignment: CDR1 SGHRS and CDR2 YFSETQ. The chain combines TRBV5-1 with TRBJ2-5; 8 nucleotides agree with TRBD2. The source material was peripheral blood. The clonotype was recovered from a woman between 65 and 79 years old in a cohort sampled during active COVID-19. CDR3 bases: TGCGCCAGCAGCCCGACGGGGACTAGTATTTGGGAGACCCAGTACTTC. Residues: CASSPTGTSIWETQYF.